Listed below are T cell receptor beta chains from one sample, sequenced in a study of cytomegalovirus exposure and HLA in healthy donors. Sequenced by immunoSEQ multiplex PCR; TCRdb stores in-frame clones only, minus some. The sample shows under 200,000 clones, about 78% of them seen only once. Sequences were obtained from PBMCs. All receptors come from a man aged 55 to 70 in good health and CMV-seronegative. Each CDR3 is given with its conserved first and last residue. The order of the fields is V gene, clone size, CDR3 length, CDR3 protein. Clone size is stated in some rows and not others, as once, few, many or a class when expanded.

v_call: TRBV27; clone_size: -; cdr3_length: 14; cdr3_aa: CASSPRFSGNTIYF
v_call: TRBV28; clone_size: -; cdr3_length: 12; cdr3_aa: CASSPNRNEQFF
v_call: TRBV19; clone_size: -; cdr3_length: 14; cdr3_aa: CASSIPGGHQPQHF
v_call: TRBV28; clone_size: -; cdr3_length: 13; cdr3_aa: CASSSGRGYEQYF
v_call: TRBV28; clone_size: once; cdr3_length: 13; cdr3_aa: CASSLLGAGEQFF
v_call: TRBV28; clone_size: few; cdr3_length: 18; cdr3_aa: CASSSTGTSGRTYNEQFF
v_call: TRBV19; clone_size: -; cdr3_length: 14; cdr3_aa: CASSIDQLTDTQYF
v_call: TRBV29-1; clone_size: -; cdr3_length: 14; cdr3_aa: CSVEDGGRGETQYF
v_call: TRBV15; clone_size: -; cdr3_length: 15; cdr3_aa: CATSRDRATNEKLFF
v_call: TRBV6-1; clone_size: -; cdr3_length: 15; cdr3_aa: CASSALTTNTGELFF
v_call: TRBV5-1; clone_size: -; cdr3_length: 13; cdr3_aa: CASSGQPTGTQYF
v_call: TRBV4-2; clone_size: -; cdr3_length: 16; cdr3_aa: CASSLFRLAGENEQFF
v_call: TRBV7-9; clone_size: few; cdr3_length: 15; cdr3_aa: CASSGPSAEGGELFF
v_call: TRBV30; clone_size: -; cdr3_length: 12; cdr3_aa: CAWGQGNTEAFF
v_call: TRBV15; clone_size: -; cdr3_length: 14; cdr3_aa: CATSSQYRGLGYTF
v_call: TRBV27; clone_size: -; cdr3_length: 18; cdr3_aa: CASSLWGLAGGIGETQYF
v_call: TRBV6-5; clone_size: -; cdr3_length: 15; cdr3_aa: CASSYLGTGDGEQYF
v_call: TRBV7-9; clone_size: once; cdr3_length: 16; cdr3_aa: CASSAAGRGGSHEQFF
v_call: TRBV5-1; clone_size: -; cdr3_length: 13; cdr3_aa: CASSHGQTYEQSF
v_call: TRBV6-5; clone_size: -; cdr3_length: 14; cdr3_aa: CATRDRADTGELFF